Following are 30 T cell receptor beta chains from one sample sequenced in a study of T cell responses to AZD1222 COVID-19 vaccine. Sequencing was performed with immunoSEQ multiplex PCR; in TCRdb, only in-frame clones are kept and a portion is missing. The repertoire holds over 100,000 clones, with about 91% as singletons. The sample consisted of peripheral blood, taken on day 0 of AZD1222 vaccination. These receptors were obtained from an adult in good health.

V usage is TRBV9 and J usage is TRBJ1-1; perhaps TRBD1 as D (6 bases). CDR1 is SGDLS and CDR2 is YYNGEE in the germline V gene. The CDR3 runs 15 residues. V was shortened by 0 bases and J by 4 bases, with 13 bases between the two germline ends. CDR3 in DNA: TGTGCCAGCAGCGTAGGCACAGGGTCAGGCACTGAAGCTTTCTTT. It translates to CASSVGTGSGTEAFF.

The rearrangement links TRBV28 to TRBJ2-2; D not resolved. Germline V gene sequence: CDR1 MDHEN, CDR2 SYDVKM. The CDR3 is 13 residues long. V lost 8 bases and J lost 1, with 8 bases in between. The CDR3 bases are TGTGCCAGCGGAGAGAGGAACACCGGGGAGCTGTTTTTT. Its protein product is CASGERNTGELFF.

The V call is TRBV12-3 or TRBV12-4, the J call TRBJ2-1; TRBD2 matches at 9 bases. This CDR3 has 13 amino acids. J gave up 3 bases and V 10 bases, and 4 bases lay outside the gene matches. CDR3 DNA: TGTGCCACCAGCGGGGGGTACTACAATGAGCAGTTCTTC. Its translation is CATSGGYYNEQFF.

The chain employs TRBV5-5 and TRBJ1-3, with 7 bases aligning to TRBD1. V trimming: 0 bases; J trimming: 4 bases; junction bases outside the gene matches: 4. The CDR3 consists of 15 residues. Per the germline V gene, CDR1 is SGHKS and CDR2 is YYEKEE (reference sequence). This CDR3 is CASSLEGAEGNTIYF. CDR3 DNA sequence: TGTGCCAGCAGCTTGGAGGGGGCCGAGGGAAACACCATATATTTT.

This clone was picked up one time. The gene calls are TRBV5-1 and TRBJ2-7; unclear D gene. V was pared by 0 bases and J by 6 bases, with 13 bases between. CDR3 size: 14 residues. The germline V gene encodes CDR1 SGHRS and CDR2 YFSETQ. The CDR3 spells CASSLAYLASEQYF. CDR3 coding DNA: TGCGCCAGCAGCTTGGCCTATCTGGCCTCCGAGCAGTACTTC.

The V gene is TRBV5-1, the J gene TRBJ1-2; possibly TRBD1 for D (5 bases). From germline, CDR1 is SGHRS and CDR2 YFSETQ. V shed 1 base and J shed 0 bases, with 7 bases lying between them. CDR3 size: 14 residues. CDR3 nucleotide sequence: TGCGCCAGCAGCTTGACGGACACTAACTATGGCTACACCTTC. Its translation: CASSLTDTNYGYTF.

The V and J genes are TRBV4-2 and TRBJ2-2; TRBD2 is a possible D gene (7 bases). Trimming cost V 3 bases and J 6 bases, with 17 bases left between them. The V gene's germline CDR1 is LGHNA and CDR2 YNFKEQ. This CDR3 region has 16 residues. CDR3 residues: CASSHTSGGAAGELFF. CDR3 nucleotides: TGTGCCAGCAGCCACACTAGTGGGGGGGCCGCCGGGGAGCTGTTTTTT.

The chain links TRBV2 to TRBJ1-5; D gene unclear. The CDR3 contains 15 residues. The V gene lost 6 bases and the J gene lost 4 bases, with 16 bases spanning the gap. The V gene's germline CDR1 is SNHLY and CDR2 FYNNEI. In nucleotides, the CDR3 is TGTGCCAGCAGCCTTTTGGCGTCAGCAAATCAGCCCCAGCATTTT. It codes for CASSLLASANQPQHF.

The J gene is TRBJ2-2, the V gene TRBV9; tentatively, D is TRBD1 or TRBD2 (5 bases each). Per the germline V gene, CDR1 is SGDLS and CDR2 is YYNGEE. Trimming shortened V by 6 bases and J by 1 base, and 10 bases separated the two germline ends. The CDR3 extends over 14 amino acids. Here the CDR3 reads CASTMGENTGELFF. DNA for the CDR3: TGTGCCAGCACCATGGGGGAGAACACCGGGGAGCTGTTTTTT.

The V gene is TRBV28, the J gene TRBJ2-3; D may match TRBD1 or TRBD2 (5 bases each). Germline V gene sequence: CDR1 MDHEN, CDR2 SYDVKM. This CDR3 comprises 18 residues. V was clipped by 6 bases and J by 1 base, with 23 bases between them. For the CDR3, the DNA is TGTGCCAGCAGCCATACCGGGACGCGGAGTGTACGCACAGATACGCAGTATTTT. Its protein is CASSHTGTRSVRTDTQYF.

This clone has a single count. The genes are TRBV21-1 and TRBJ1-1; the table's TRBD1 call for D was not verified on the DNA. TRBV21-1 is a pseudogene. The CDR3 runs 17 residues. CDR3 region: CASSKGGGSDSNTEAFF. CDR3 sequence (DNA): TGTGCCAGCAGCAAAGGGGGTGGGTCGGACAGCAACACTGAAGCTTTCTTT.

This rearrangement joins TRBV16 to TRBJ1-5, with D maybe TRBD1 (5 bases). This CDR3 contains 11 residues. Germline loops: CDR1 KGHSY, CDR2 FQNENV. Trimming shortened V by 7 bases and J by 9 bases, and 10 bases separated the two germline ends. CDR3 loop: CASTSGGPQHF. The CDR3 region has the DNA TGTGCCAGCACCTCGGGGGGGCCCCAGCATTTT.

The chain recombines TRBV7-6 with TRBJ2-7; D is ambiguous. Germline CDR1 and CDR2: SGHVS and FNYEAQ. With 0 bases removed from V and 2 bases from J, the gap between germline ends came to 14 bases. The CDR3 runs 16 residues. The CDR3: CASSLATMPNPYEQYF. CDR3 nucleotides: TGTGCCAGCAGCTTAGCTACGATGCCAAACCCCTACGAGCAGTACTTC.

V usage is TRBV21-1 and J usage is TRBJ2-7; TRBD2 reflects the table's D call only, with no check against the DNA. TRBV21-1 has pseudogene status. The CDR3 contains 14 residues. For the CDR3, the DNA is TGTGCCAGCAGCAAGAAGACTAGCTCCTACGAGCAGTACTTC. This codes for CASSKKTSSYEQYF.

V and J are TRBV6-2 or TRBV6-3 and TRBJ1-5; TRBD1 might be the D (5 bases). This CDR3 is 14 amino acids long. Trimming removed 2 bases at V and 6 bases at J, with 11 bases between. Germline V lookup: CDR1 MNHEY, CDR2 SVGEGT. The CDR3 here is CASSYAAGTQPQHF. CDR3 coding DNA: TGTGCCAGCAGTTACGCCGCAGGGACTCAGCCCCAGCATTTT.

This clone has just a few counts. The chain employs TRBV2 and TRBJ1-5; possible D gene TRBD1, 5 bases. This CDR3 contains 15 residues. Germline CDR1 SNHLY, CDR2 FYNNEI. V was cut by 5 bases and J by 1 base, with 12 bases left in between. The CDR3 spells CASSRQFGSNQPQHF. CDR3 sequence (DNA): TGTGCCAGCAGTCGACAGTTCGGGAGCAATCAGCCCCAGCATTTT.

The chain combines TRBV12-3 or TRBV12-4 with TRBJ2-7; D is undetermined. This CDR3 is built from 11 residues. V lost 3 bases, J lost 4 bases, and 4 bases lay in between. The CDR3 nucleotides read TGTGCCAGCAGTTTCAGATACGAGCAGTACTTC. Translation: CASSFRYEQYF.

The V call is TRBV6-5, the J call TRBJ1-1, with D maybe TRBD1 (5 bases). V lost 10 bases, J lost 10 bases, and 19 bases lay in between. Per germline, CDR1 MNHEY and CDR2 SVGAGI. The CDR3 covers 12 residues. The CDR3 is CATWESSRGAFF. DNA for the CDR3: TGTGCCACCTGGGAGTCTTCAAGGGGAGCTTTCTTT.

CDR3 nucleotides: TGTGCCACCAGTGCGGGACAGGGTTCCGAGCAGTACTTC. Residues: CATSAGQGSEQYF. V is TRBV24-1 and J is TRBJ2-7; 9 bases map to TRBD1. CDR1 and CDR2 (germline): KGHDR, SFDVKD. The CDR3 spans 13 residues. V trimming: 5 bases; J trimming: 6 bases; junction bases outside the gene matches: 4.

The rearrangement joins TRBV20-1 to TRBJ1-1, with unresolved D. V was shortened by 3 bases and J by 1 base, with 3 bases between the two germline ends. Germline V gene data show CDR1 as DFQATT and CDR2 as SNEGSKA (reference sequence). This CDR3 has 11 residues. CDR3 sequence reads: CSARRNTEAFF. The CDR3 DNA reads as TGCAGTGCTAGGAGGAACACTGAAGCTTTCTTT.

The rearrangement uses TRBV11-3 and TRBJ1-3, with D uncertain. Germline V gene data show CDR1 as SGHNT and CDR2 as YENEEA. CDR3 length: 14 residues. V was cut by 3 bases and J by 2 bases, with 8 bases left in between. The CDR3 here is CASSFGGTGNTIYF. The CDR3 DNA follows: TGTGCCAGCAGCTTCGGCGGAACTGGAAACACCATATATTTT.

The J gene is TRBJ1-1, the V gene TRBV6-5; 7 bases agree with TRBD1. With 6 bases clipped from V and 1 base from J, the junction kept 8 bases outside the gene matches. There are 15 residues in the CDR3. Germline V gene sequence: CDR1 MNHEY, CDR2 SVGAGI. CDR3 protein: CASSSPRDRNTEAFF. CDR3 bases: TGTGCCAGCAGCTCCCCCCGGGACAGGAACACTGAAGCTTTCTTT.

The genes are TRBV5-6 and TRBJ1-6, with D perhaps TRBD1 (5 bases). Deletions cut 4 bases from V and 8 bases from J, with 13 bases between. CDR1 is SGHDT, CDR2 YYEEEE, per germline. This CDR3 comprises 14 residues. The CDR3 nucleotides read TGTGCCAGCAGCCCGGACGCAGGGTATTCACCCCTCCACTTT. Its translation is CASSPDAGYSPLHF. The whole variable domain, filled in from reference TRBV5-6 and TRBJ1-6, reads DAGVTQSPTHLIKTRGQQVTLRCSPKSGHDTVSWYQQALGQGPQFIFQYYEEEERQRGNFPDRFSGHQFPNYSSELNVNALLLGDSALYLCASSPDAGYSPLHFGNGTRLTVT.

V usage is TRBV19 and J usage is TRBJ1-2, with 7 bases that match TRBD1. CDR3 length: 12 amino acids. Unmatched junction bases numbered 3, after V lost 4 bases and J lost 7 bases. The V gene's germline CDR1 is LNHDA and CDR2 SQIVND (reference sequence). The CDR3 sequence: CASSNQGGGYTF. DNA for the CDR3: TGTGCCAGTAGTAACCAGGGGGGTGGCTACACCTTC.

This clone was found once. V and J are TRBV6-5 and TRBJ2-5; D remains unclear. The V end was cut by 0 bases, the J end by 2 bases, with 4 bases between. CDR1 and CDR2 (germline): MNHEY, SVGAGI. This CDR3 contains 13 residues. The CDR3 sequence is CASSYSRQETQYF. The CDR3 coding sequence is TGTGCCAGCAGTTACTCGAGACAAGAGACCCAGTACTTC.

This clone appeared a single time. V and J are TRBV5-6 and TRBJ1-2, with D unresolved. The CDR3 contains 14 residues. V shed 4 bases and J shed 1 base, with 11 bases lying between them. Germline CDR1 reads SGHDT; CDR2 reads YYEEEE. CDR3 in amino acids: CASSILTDNYGYTF. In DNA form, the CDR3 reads TGTGCCAGCAGCATCCTGACGGATAACTATGGCTACACCTTC.

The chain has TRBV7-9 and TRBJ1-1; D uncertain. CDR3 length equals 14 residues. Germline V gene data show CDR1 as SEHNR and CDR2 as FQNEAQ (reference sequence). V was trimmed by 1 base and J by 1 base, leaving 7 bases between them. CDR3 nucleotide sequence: TGTGCCAGCAGCTTAGAGTACGAGAACACTGAAGCTTTCTTT. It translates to CASSLEYENTEAFF.

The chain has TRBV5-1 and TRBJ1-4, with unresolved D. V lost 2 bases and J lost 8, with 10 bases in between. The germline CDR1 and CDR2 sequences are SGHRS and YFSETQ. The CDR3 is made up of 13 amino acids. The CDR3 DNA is TGCGCCAGCAGCTTAAAAGTTTCCGAAAAACTGTTTTTT. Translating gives CASSLKVSEKLFF.

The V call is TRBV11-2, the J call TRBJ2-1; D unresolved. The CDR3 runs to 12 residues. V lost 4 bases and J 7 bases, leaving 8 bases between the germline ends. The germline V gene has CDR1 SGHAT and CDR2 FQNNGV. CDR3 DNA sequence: TGTGCCAGCAGCTCTAGTAAGAATGAGCAGTTCTTC. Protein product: CASSSSKNEQFF.

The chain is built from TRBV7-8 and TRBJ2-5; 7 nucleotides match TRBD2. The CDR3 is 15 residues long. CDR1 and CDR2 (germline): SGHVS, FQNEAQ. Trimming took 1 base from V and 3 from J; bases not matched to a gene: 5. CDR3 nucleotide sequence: TGTGCCAGCAGCTTAGTGGGGGGGGTGGAAGAGACCCAGTACTTC. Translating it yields CASSLVGGVEETQYF.